These 25 T cell receptor beta chains were all obtained from the same sample, sequenced in a study of T cell repertoires in cytomegalovirus infection. TCRdb analysed the reads with MiXCR anew, one entry per CDR3 protein. The table shows around 630,000 distinct CDR3 sequences, with about 24% occurring only once. Sequenced: CD8+ T cells from PBMCs. Receptors were obtained from a human donor in good health (CMV status not recorded). Some clones in this sample may be carry-over from other donors' samples.

This clonotype has ten or more counts. The chain uses TRBV7-2 and TRBJ2-7; no clear D gene. Deletions cut 5 bases from V and 4 bases from J, with 9 bases between. The CDR3 loop spans 12 amino acids. The germline CDR1 and CDR2 sequences are SGHTA and FQGNSA. This chain's CDR3 is CASSPRLYEQYF. As DNA, the CDR3 is TGTGCCAGCAGCCCACGACTTTACGAGCAGTACTTC.

This clonotype was seen ten or more times. The V and J genes are TRBV10-3 and TRBJ2-5; D is unclear. The germline CDR1 and CDR2 sequences are ENHRY and SYGVKD. Trimming pared 0 bases from V and 4 bases from J, leaving 0 bases between. This CDR3 region has 11 residues. CDR3 amino acids: CAISESETQYF. Written as DNA, the CDR3 is TGTGCCATCAGTGAGTCAGAGACCCAGTACTTC.

This sequence joins TRBV15 and TRBJ2-3, with TRBD1 matching over 10 bases. The CDR3 length is 16 residues. Germline CDR1 and CDR2: LNHNV and YYDKDF (reference sequence). V trimming: 1 base; J trimming: 7 bases; junction bases outside the gene matches: 8. CDR3 sequence (DNA): TGTGCCACCAGCAGAGCCCCGGGACAGGGGAAATATACGCAGTATTTT. Translation gives CATSRAPGQGKYTQYF. The full variable domain, with the rest looked up from reference TRBV15 and TRBJ2-3, is DAMVIQNPRYQVTQFGKPVTLSCSQTLNHNVMYWYQQKSSQAPKLLFHYYDKDFNNEADTPDNFQSRRPNTSFCFLDIRSPGLGDTAMYLCATSRAPGQGKYTQYFGPGTRLTVL.

The chain is built from TRBV27 and TRBJ1-1, with a possible D match to TRBD1 (6 bases). The CDR3 has 16 residues. Deletions cut 0 bases from V and 2 bases from J, with 13 bases between. Germline values: CDR1 MNHEY, CDR2 SMNVEV (reference sequence). The CDR3 protein is CASSLSGGSINTEAFF. CDR3 nucleotides: TGTGCCAGCAGTTTATCTGGGGGCTCGATTAACACTGAAGCTTTCTTT.

This clonotype was counted a few times. The gene calls are TRBV6-8 and TRBJ2-1, with a weak D call TRBD2 (7 bases). V was shortened by 5 bases and J by 6 bases, with 14 bases between the two germline ends. The CDR3 is 14 residues long. Per germline, CDR1 MNHGY and CDR2 SAAAGT. DNA of the CDR3: TGTGCCAGCAGTAGGGGGGGGGCCGGCAATGAGCAGTTCTTC. Residues: CASSRGGAGNEQFF.

This clonotype was counted only a few times. V usage is TRBV4-2 and J usage is TRBJ2-1; 9 bases align to TRBD2. This CDR3 has 17 amino acids. V gave up 1 base and J gave up 0 bases; unmatched junction bases: 4. Germline values: CDR1 LGHNA, CDR2 YNFKEQ. This chain's CDR3 is CASSQADSGGSYNEQFF. The CDR3 region has the DNA TGTGCCAGCAGCCAAGCCGATAGCGGGGGCTCCTACAATGAGCAGTTCTTC.

A few counts support this clonotype. The chain has TRBV5-1 and TRBJ1-6; D might be TRBD1 (5 bases). Germline V lookup: CDR1 SGHRS, CDR2 YFSETQ. This CDR3 is 16 amino acids long. Deletions cut 0 bases from V and 0 bases from J, with 7 bases between. CDR3 DNA sequence: TGCGCCAGCAGCTTGGTGACAGCCTCCTATAATTCACCCCTCCACTTT. Protein: CASSLVTASYNSPLHF.

The genes are TRBV6-2 or TRBV6-3 and TRBJ1-5; D remains ambiguous. In germline, CDR1 is MNHEY, CDR2 SVGEGT. Trimming shortened V by 5 bases and J by 2 bases, and 10 bases separated the two germline ends. The CDR3 spans 14 residues. CDR3 DNA: TGTGCCAGCAGTAGGGCTCGAGGCAATCAGCCCCAGCATTTT. Translated: CASSRARGNQPQHF.

This chain connects TRBV7-9 to TRBJ1-2; possibly TRBD1 for D (5 bases). V was trimmed by 4 bases and J by 3 bases, leaving 18 bases between them. In germline, CDR1 is SEHNR, CDR2 FQNEAQ (reference sequence). This CDR3 is 16 amino acids long. The CDR3 spells CASSSPRDRSDYGYTF. In nucleotides, the CDR3 is TGTGCCAGCAGCTCCCCCCGGGACCGGTCTGACTATGGCTACACCTTC.

The rearrangement uses TRBV29-1 and TRBJ1-1; no definite D call. The length of the CDR3 is 16 residues. Trimming left V 0 bases short and J 1 base short, with 15 bases between. Germline values: CDR1 SQVTM, CDR2 ANQGSEA. The DNA of the CDR3 is TGCAGCGTTGAAGAGGCAGGAAAGTATTGGAACACTGAAGCTTTCTTT. It is translated as CSVEEAGKYWNTEAFF.

This clonotype appeared once. J is TRBJ2-3 and V is TRBV29-1; tentatively, D is TRBD1 or TRBD2 (5 bases each). Germline CDR1 and CDR2: SQVTM and ANQGSEA. This CDR3 is 12 amino acids long. V was shortened by 6 bases and J by 6 bases, with 13 bases between the two germline ends. In DNA, the CDR3 is TGCAGCGTGACGTGGGGGAAGGATACGCAGTATTTT. Translated, it gives CSVTWGKDTQYF.

With respect to this clonotype: A junction boundary mismatches the germline segment, possibly from a read error. The chain uses TRBV28 and TRBJ1-2; TRBD1 is a possible D gene (6 bases). The CDR3 is 17 residues long. Germline V gene lookup returns CDR1 MDHEN and CDR2 SYDVKM. CDR3 sequence (DNA): TGTGTCAGCAGAAAACGGAGAGGGGGGGCTACGAACTATGGCTACACCTTC. It encodes CVSRKRRGGATNYGYTF.

This clonotype showed up many times. This sequence joins TRBV7-2 and TRBJ2-7; D is uncertain. Germline assignment: CDR1 SGHTA and CDR2 FQGNSA. CDR3 size: 13 residues. V was shortened by 5 bases and J by 3 bases, with 11 bases between the two germline ends. The CDR3, as DNA: TGTGCCAGCAGCCCCCCGGGCATCTACGAGCAGTACGTC. Protein: CASSPPGIYEQYV.

The CDR3 DNA is TGTGCCAGCAGTTACAGACAGCTCTCCTACAATGAGCAGTTCTTC. Amino acid sequence: CASSYRQLSYNEQFF. V and J are TRBV6-6 and TRBJ2-1; tentatively, D is TRBD1 (5 bases). The CDR3 length is 15 residues. V lost 2 bases and J 0 bases, leaving 8 bases between the germline ends. Germline assignment: CDR1 MNHNY and CDR2 SVGAGI (reference sequence).

This clonotype has a handful of counts. The rearrangement links TRBV10-3 to TRBJ1-5, with unresolved D. Trimming shortened V by 0 bases and J by 7 bases, and 7 bases separated the two germline ends. CDR1 is ENHRY, CDR2 SYGVKD, per germline. The CDR3 runs to 13 residues. CDR3 coding DNA: TGTGCCATCAGTGAGTCGGGGATGCAGCCCCAGCATTTT. Its translation: CAISESGMQPQHF.

Points on this clonotype: At one boundary the junction diverges from the germline segment, which might be a read error. The chain uses TRBV5-1 and TRBJ2-1; TRBD1 matches 7 bases. CDR1 is SGHRS, CDR2 YFSETQ, per germline. This CDR3 has 15 residues. This CDR3 is CVSSHRQGPLGEQFF. The CDR3 DNA reads as TGCGTCAGCAGCCACCGACAGGGCCCCTTGGGTGAGCAGTTCTTC.

The sample holds a few counts of this clonotype. The chain carries TRBV14 and TRBJ2-7, with D uncertain. V shed 0 bases and J shed 0 bases, with 9 bases lying between them. CDR1 and CDR2 (germline): SGHDN, FVKESK. The CDR3 contains 15 residues. The CDR3 DNA is TGTGCCAGCAGCCAAGACTTGGGATCCTCCTACGAGCAGTACTTC. Translating it yields CASSQDLGSSYEQYF.

The chain joins TRBV28 to TRBJ1-3; no clear D gene. The V gene's germline CDR1 is MDHEN and CDR2 SYDVKM. Trimming took off 8 bases at V and 1 base at J, with 18 bases between the two ends. The CDR3 is 16 amino acids. In nucleotides, the CDR3 is TGTGCCAGCGCTCGGGCCCTAGGGAGGTCTGGAAACACCATATATTTT. It specifies CASARALGRSGNTIYF. Based on the CDR3 plus reference TRBV28 and TRBJ1-3, the full variable domain is DVKVTQSSRYLVKRTGEKVFLECVQDMDHENMFWYRQDPGLGLRLIYFSYDVKMKEKGDIPEGYSVSREKKERFSLILESASTNQTSMYLCASARALGRSGNTIYFGEGSWLTVV.

The rearrangement uses TRBV28 and TRBJ2-7; maybe TRBD1 (6 bases). Germline CDR1 reads MDHEN; CDR2 reads SYDVKM. V lost 8 bases and J lost 5, with 16 bases in between. The CDR3 loop spans 13 amino acids. The CDR3 bases are TGTGCCAGCCGCCATCTCACAGGGAACGAGCAGTACGTC. This encodes CASRHLTGNEQYV.

In this sample, this clonotype turned up many times. The chain carries TRBV7-6 and TRBJ2-3; 9 bases are shared with TRBD2. The CDR3 is made up of 17 amino acids. Germline assignment: CDR1 SGHVS and CDR2 FNYEAQ. V gave up 2 bases and J gave up 0 bases; unmatched junction bases: 6. CDR3 nucleotide sequence: TGTGCCAGCAGCTTACTGAGCGGGGGGCCTAGCACAGATACGCAGTATTTT. As protein: CASSLLSGGPSTDTQYF.

This chain links TRBV9 with TRBJ1-5; a weak D match, TRBD1 (5 bases). Germline V gene sequence: CDR1 SGDLS, CDR2 YYNGEE. This CDR3 is built from 14 residues. The germline V and J ends were trimmed by 0 bases and 5 bases, with 9 bases remaining between them. The CDR3: CASSVEWGDQPQHF. In DNA form, the CDR3 reads TGTGCCAGCAGCGTAGAGTGGGGGGATCAGCCCCAGCATTTT.

The rearrangement joins TRBV5-1 to TRBJ1-1, with 7 positions matching TRBD1. The CDR3 length is 17 residues. J was trimmed by 6 bases and V by 0 bases; bases with no gene match: 14. The germline V gene encodes CDR1 SGHRS and CDR2 YFSETQ. The CDR3 is CASSLVQGRGLSPEAFF. CDR3 DNA: TGCGCCAGCAGCTTGGTACAGGGGCGGGGGCTGAGCCCTGAAGCTTTCTTT.

This clonotype was recorded a few times. The V call is TRBV7-9, the J call TRBJ2-7; no definite D call. Per germline, CDR1 SEHNR and CDR2 FQNEAQ (reference sequence). CDR3 size: 15 residues. Trimming removed 5 bases at V and 3 bases at J, with 17 bases between. DNA of the CDR3: TGTGCCAGCAGCCTACCAACAGCGAGCGTCTACGAGCAGTACTTC. It codes for CASSLPTASVYEQYF.

This clonotype came up a few times. The chain combines TRBV19 with TRBJ1-1; 7 nucleotides agree with TRBD1. Germline CDR1 reads LNHDA; CDR2 reads SQIVND (reference sequence). The CDR3 spans 14 residues. The J segment lost 0 bases and the V segment lost 10 bases, leaving 8 bases of the junction unmatched. The CDR3 reads CATALQGMNTEAFF. The DNA of the CDR3 is TGTGCCACCGCCCTACAGGGGATGAACACTGAAGCTTTCTTT.

The V call is TRBV14, the J call TRBJ1-2, with D unresolved. From germline, CDR1 is SGHDN and CDR2 FVKESK. V was cut by 4 bases and J by 5 bases, with 14 bases left in between. The CDR3 is 14 amino acids. CDR3: CASSPGGSRYGYTF. In DNA form, the CDR3 reads TGTGCCAGCAGCCCCGGTGGGTCGAGGTATGGCTACACCTTC.